A single sample is the source of the 5 T cell receptor beta chains below, sequenced in a study of blood T cells in healthy people across ages. Primed by a sample-barcoded 5' primer and a J-beta primer mix, a second PCR proceeded for roughly 6 to 12 cycles. TCRdb re-called the 5' RACE reads through MiXCR, storing one row per CDR3 protein. The table includes about 400,000 distinct CDR3 sequences, more than 45% detected once. The sample taken for sequencing was blood. These TCRs come from a man aged 55 to 70 in good health.

V gene TRBV4-3 combines with J gene TRBJ2-1, with D tentatively TRBD2 (6 bases). The assigned J gene may be wrong: the sequence end matches TRBJ2-7 better. The CDR3 has 18 residues. CDR1 is LGHNA, CDR2 YSLEER, per germline. CDR3 protein: CASSQDPGGASSYNEQYF. CDR3 DNA sequence: TGCGCCAGCAGCCAAGACCCGGGCGGGGCGAGCTCCTACAATGAGCAGTACTTC.

This clonotype showed up just a few times. This sequence joins TRBV29-1 and TRBJ2-7; the D gene is possibly TRBD1 (6 bases). This CDR3 has 11 amino acids. Trimming cost V 4 bases and J 5 bases, with 9 bases left between them. Germline-derived CDR1 and CDR2 are SQVTM and ANQGSEA. CDR3 sequence reads: CSVGQVNEQYF. CDR3 DNA sequence: TGCAGCGTTGGACAGGTGAACGAGCAGTACTTC.

In regard to this clonotype: This clone may be a read error of a much larger clone one base away. The chain uses TRBV20-1 and TRBJ2-3; D is undetermined. The V end was cut by 1 base, the J end by 8 bases, with 25 bases between. There are 17 residues in the CDR3. CDR1 and CDR2 (germline): DFQATT, SNEGSKA (reference sequence). CDR3 region: CSARAPDPLVSAGTQYF. The CDR3 DNA follows: TGCAGTGCTAGAGCTCCCGACCCTTTAGTCTCAGCAGGTACGCAGTATTTT.

The V call is TRBV12-3 or TRBV12-4, the J call TRBJ2-2; D perhaps matches TRBD1 (6 bases). V was pared by 5 bases and J by 7 bases, with 8 bases between. CDR3 size: 12 residues. The CDR3 here is CASSQGIGELFF. DNA of the CDR3: TGTGCCAGCAGTCAGGGGATCGGGGAGCTGTTTTTT.

The rearrangement joins TRBV21-1 to TRBJ2-5. The better agreement between TRBJ2-7 and the DNA end casts doubt on the J call. TRBV21-1 is a documented pseudogene. The CDR3 length is 15 residues. The CDR3, as DNA: TGTGTCAGCAGCAAAGGGGGTCGGGGAAGCTACGAGCAGTACTTC. Translating gives CVSSKGGRGSYEQYF.